Listed here are 24 T cell receptor beta chains from one sample, sequenced in a study of blood T cells in healthy people across ages. PCR was performed a second time for roughly 7 to 12 cycles using a sample-barcoded 5' primer and a J-beta primer mix. TCRdb reprocessed the 5' RACE reads via MiXCR and lists one record per CDR3 protein. This table holds 850,000 or so distinct CDR3 sequences, around 28% found once. Input material: blood. All receptors derive from a woman of 80 years or more in good health.

This clonotype was detected ten times or more. The chain combines TRBV5-1 with TRBJ2-5; D not resolved. This CDR3 comprises 13 residues. From germline, CDR1 is SGHRS and CDR2 YFSETQ. The V end lost 4 bases, the J end lost 4 bases, and 11 bases lay between the germline ends. This chain's CDR3 is CASSLTVLETQYF. For the CDR3, the DNA is TGCGCCAGCAGCCTTACGGTCCTAGAGACCCAGTACTTC.

This clonotype was observed many times. The gene calls are TRBV7-9 and TRBJ2-5; D is undetermined. The germline V gene has CDR1 SEHNR and CDR2 FQNEAQ (reference sequence). The CDR3 covers 13 residues. Trimming removed 5 bases from V and 1 base from J, with 8 bases in between. The CDR3 sequence is CASSVRTQETQYF. The CDR3 DNA sequence: TGTGCCAGCAGCGTCAGGACCCAAGAGACCCAGTACTTC.

V and J are TRBV20-1 and TRBJ1-5; 10 bases match TRBD1. The CDR3 sequence is 16 residues long. Germline V gene sequence: CDR1 DFQATT, CDR2 SNEGSKA (reference sequence). The ends lost 5 bases at V and 4 bases at J; junction bases unmatched: 11. CDR3 sequence (DNA): TGCAGTGCTCAGGCCGGGACAGGGGTTTGGAATCAGCCCCAGCATTTT. It specifies CSAQAGTGVWNQPQHF.

This clonotype was counted at least ten times. The gene calls are TRBV20-1 and TRBJ2-7; D perhaps matches TRBD2 (6 bases). V was clipped by 2 bases and J by 0 bases, with 8 bases between them. Germline V gene lookup returns CDR1 DFQATT and CDR2 SNEGSKA (reference sequence). The CDR3 covers 13 residues. CDR3 in DNA: TGCAGTGCTAGACTGGGGGGCTCCTACGAGCAGTACTTC. This encodes CSARLGGSYEQYF.

The chain combines TRBV6-5 with TRBJ1-1; tentatively, D is TRBD1 (5 bases). CDR3 length equals 15 residues. Looked up from germline, CDR1 is MNHEY and CDR2 is SVGAGI. Trimming took 2 bases from V and 1 from J, leaving 11 bases between them. The CDR3 sequence: CASSYVGGRNTEAFF. CDR3 in DNA: TGTGCCAGCAGTTACGTCGGGGGGAGGAACACTGAAGCTTTCTTT.

J is TRBJ1-1 and V is TRBV3-1; TRBD1 might be the D (6 bases). The V end lost 1 base, the J end lost 6 bases, and 12 bases lay between the germline ends. Germline loops: CDR1 LGHDT, CDR2 YNNKEL (reference sequence). This CDR3 comprises 14 residues. CDR3 residues: CASSQAKGVPEAFF. CDR3 nucleotides: TGTGCCAGCAGCCAAGCTAAGGGGGTACCTGAAGCTTTCTTT.

This clonotype has a count of ten or more. For the CDR3, the DNA is TGTGCCAGCAGCTCCGGGACGGTACTTCAAGAGACCCAGTACTTC. Translated, it gives CASSSGTVLQETQYF. The genes are TRBV7-2 and TRBJ2-5, with D perhaps matching TRBD1 or TRBD2 (5 bases each). CDR3 length: 15 residues. The V and J ends lost 4 bases and 2 bases respectively, with 14 bases between them. The germline CDR1 and CDR2 sequences are SGHTA and FQGNSA. Supplemented by reference TRBV7-2 and TRBJ2-5, the full variable domain reads GAGVSQSPSNKVTEKGKDVELRCDPISGHTALYWYRQSLGQGLEFLIYFQGNSAPDKSGLPSDRFSAERTGGSVSTLTIQRTQQEDSAVYLCASSSGTVLQETQYFGPGTRLLVL.

This chain uses TRBV24-1 with TRBJ1-2; D unresolved. The germline V gene has CDR1 KGHDR and CDR2 SFDVKD. V was trimmed by 3 bases and J by 2 bases, leaving 9 bases between them. The CDR3 is 14 amino acids. The chain's CDR3 is CATSDVRGNYGYTF. CDR3 nucleotide sequence: TGTGCCACCAGTGATGTAAGAGGAAACTATGGCTACACCTTC.

This clonotype appeared many times. CDR3 sequence (DNA): TGTGCCAGCAACACGGAACGGCAAGCCCTCCTTTTATATAGCAATCAGCCCCAGCATTTT. Its protein product is CASNTERQALLLYSNQPQHF. This chain links TRBV6-2 or TRBV6-3 with TRBJ1-5; D is uncertain. Deletions cut 7 bases from V and 0 bases from J, with 28 bases between. The CDR3 extends over 20 amino acids. Germline V gives CDR1 MNHEY, CDR2 SVGEGT.

The chain couples TRBV11-3 to TRBJ2-3; 7 bases map to TRBD2. The CDR3 has 16 amino acids. From germline, CDR1 is SGHNT and CDR2 YENEEA. V trimming: 0 bases; J trimming: 0 bases; junction bases outside the gene matches: 3. DNA of the CDR3: TGTGCCAGCAGCTTAGAAGGGCGGGGGAGCACAGATACGCAGTATTTT. Amino acid sequence: CASSLEGRGSTDTQYF.

In its sample, this clonotype was seen many times. The chain recombines TRBV28 with TRBJ1-2; D gene ambiguous. Trimming took off 2 bases at V and 3 bases at J, with 16 bases between the two ends. This CDR3 spans 16 amino acids. Germline values: CDR1 MDHEN, CDR2 SYDVKM. The CDR3 DNA reads TGTGCCAGCAGTTTAACCCCGCCGAGCAGTTACTATGGCTACACCTTC. It encodes CASSLTPPSSYYGYTF.

This clonotype showed up just once. V and J are TRBV20-1 and TRBJ2-7, with 10 bases fitting TRBD2. CDR1 is DFQATT and CDR2 is SNEGSKA in the germline V gene (reference sequence). V trimming: 5 bases; J trimming: 0 bases; junction bases outside the gene matches: 16. This CDR3 is built from 18 residues. The CDR3 loop reads CSARGDTGASGSSYEQYF. The CDR3, as DNA: TGCAGTGCTCGAGGGGACACCGGAGCTAGCGGGAGCTCCTACGAGCAGTACTTC.

For this clonotype: A much larger clone sits a single nucleotide away, making a read error possible. This chain joins TRBV5-1 and TRBJ1-1; D remains unclear. The CDR3 extends over 15 amino acids. CDR1 and CDR2 from the germline V gene are SGHRS and YFSETQ. The CDR3 here is CASSLDQVTNTETFF. DNA of the CDR3: TGCGCCAGCAGCTTGGATCAGGTGACGAACACTGAAACTTTCTTT.

The chain employs TRBV28 and TRBJ1-5; D is unclear. Germline V gene lookup returns CDR1 MDHEN and CDR2 SYDVKM. The CDR3 covers 14 residues. Trimming left V 7 bases short and J 1 base short, with 11 bases between. CDR3 amino acids: CASKIFGSNQPQHF. The CDR3 region has the DNA TGTGCCAGCAAGATTTTTGGGAGCAATCAGCCCCAGCATTTT.

On this clonotype itself: One end of the junction is discordant with germline, which a read error may explain. The chain uses TRBV12-3 or TRBV12-4 and TRBJ2-5, with D perhaps TRBD1 or TRBD2 (7 bases each). This CDR3 has 15 residues. CDR3 bases: TGTGCCAGCAGTTTCTCACAGGGGAGGGAAGAGGCCCAGTACTTC. It codes for CASSFSQGREEAQYF.

The genes are TRBV7-9 and TRBJ2-1; either TRBD1 or TRBD2 may fit D (5 bases each). V lost 1 base to trimming and J lost 13 bases, with 11 bases between them. Germline-derived CDR1 and CDR2 are SEHNR and FQNEAQ (reference sequence). The CDR3 extends over 12 amino acids. CDR3 in amino acids: CASSLVGETQFF. In nucleotides, the CDR3 is TGTGCCAGCAGCTTAGTGGGGGAGACCCAGTTCTTC.

In this sample, this clonotype turned up many times. The chain couples TRBV7-2 to TRBJ2-1; D possibly matches TRBD1 or TRBD2 (6 bases each). The germline V gene encodes CDR1 SGHTA and CDR2 FQGNSA. Deletions cut 5 bases from V and 10 bases from J, with 21 bases between. This CDR3 comprises 15 residues. The CDR3 nucleotides read TGTGCCAGCAGCCTCGAGGGGGGCCCGGCGAGGGAGCAGTTCTTC. Protein sequence: CASSLEGGPAREQFF.

This clonotype was seen a few times. One base away lies a much larger clone, so this may be a sequencing read error. The chain couples TRBV7-9 to TRBJ2-7; D is possibly TRBD1 or TRBD2 (5 bases each). The ends were cut back, 5 bases at V and 7 bases at J, with 15 bases in the middle. Germline CDR1 SEHNR, CDR2 FQNEAQ (reference sequence). The CDR3 is made up of 13 amino acids. CDR3 in amino acids: CASSRGRYNEQYF. The CDR3 DNA is TGTGCCAGCAGCCGGGGACGATACAATGAGCAGTACTTC. Full variable domain (remainder filled in from reference TRBV7-9 and TRBJ2-7): DTGVSQNPRHKITKRGQNVTFRCDPISEHNRLYWYRQTLGQGPEFLTYFQNEAQLEKSRLLSDRFSAERPKGSFSTLEIQRTEQGDSAMYLCASSRGRYNEQYFGPGTRLTVT.

In its sample, this clonotype was seen many times. The chain recombines TRBV19 with TRBJ2-7; 7 bases agree with TRBD1. Germline assignment: CDR1 LNHDA and CDR2 SQIVND (reference sequence). The CDR3 length is 14 residues. Trimming at V came to 8 bases and at J to 2 bases, leaving 9 bases not matched to a gene. The CDR3 is CASRQDRAPYEQYF. In nucleotides, the CDR3 is TGTGCCAGTCGACAAGACAGGGCCCCCTACGAGCAGTACTTC.

This clonotype was seen at least ten times. V usage is TRBV6-2 or TRBV6-3 and J usage is TRBJ2-2; the D is unclear. This CDR3 has 14 amino acids. V dropped 2 bases and J dropped 6 bases, with 10 bases sitting between them. CDR1 is MNHEY, CDR2 SVGEGT, per germline. CDR3 protein: CASSYDAGPGELFF. The CDR3 nucleotides are TGTGCCAGCAGTTACGACGCCGGACCCGGGGAGCTGTTTTTT.

On this clonotype itself: Germline and junction disagree at one end, which may indicate a read error. This rearrangement joins TRBV4-1 to TRBJ2-5; 11 bases map to TRBD2. CDR3 length: 15 amino acids. The germline CDR1 and CDR2 sequences are MGHRA and YSYEKL. The CDR3 region is CASSPGLAVQETQYF. CDR3 DNA sequence: TGCGCCAGCAGCCCGGGACTAGCGGTCCAAGAAACCCAGTACTTC.

This clonotype was counted between two and nine times. One base away lies a much larger clone, so this may be a sequencing read error. This chain links TRBV7-2 with TRBJ2-3; 12 bases are a match to TRBD2. CDR1 SGHTA and CDR2 FQGNSA come from the germline V gene. The CDR3 loop spans 14 amino acids. CDR3 amino acids: CAGSFLAGGDTQYF. The CDR3 coding sequence is TGTGCCGGCAGCTTTCTAGCGGGGGGGGATACGCAGTATTTT. The full variable domain, rest sourced from reference TRBV7-2 and TRBJ2-3, is GAGVSQSPSNKVTEKGKDVELRCDPISGHTALYWYRQSLGQGLEFLIYFQGNSAPDKSGLPSDRFSAERTGGSVSTLTIQRTQQEDSAVYLCAGSFLAGGDTQYFGPGTRLTVL.

The chain employs TRBV7-9 and TRBJ2-1; D is unresolved. V shed 0 bases and J shed 6 bases, with 9 bases lying between them. The germline V gene has CDR1 SEHNR and CDR2 FQNEAQ (reference sequence). The CDR3 is 14 residues long. Here the CDR3 DNA reads TGTGCCAGCAGCTTAGCGCAGAAAGGCAATGAGCAGTTCTTC. Its protein product is CASSLAQKGNEQFF.

In its sample, this clonotype was seen many times. The chain carries TRBV20-1 and TRBJ2-5; TRBD1 matches at 10 bases. TRBJ2-7 matches the DNA end more closely, so the J call is doubtful. Germline V gene data show CDR1 as DFQATT and CDR2 as SNEGSKA (reference sequence). This CDR3 is built from 12 residues. The CDR3 DNA reads as TGCAGTGCTAGGGGACAGGGGTTCGAGCAGTACTTC. Translated, it gives CSARGQGFEQYF.